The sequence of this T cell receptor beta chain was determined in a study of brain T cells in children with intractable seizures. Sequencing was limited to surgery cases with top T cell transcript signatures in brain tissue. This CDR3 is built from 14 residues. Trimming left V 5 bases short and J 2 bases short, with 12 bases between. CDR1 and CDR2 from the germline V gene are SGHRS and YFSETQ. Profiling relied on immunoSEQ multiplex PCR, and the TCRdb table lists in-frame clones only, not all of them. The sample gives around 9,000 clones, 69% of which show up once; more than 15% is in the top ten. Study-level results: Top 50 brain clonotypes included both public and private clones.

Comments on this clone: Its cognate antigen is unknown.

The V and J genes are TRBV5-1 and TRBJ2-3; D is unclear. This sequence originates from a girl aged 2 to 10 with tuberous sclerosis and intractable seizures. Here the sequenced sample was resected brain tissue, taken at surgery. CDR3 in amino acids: CASRTDSFTDTQYF. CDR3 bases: TGCGCCAGCAGAACCGACTCCTTCACAGATACGCAGTATTTT.